This TCR beta chain comes out of a study of siplizumab effects on memory and regulatory T cells. Study results and caveats: Sequences below about 10^-5 frequency were poorly captured, limiting mapping of alloreactive clones.

CDR1 MGHRA and CDR2 YSYEKL come from the germline V gene. The CDR3 has 19 residues. J was trimmed by 2 bases and V by 0 bases; bases with no gene match: 9. The data were produced by immunoSEQ multiplex PCR, yet TCRdb's version contains in-frame clones alone and is incomplete. In the table there are 80,000 to 130,000 clones, approximately 92% of which are singletons. With regard to this clone: The antigen is undetermined.

J is TRBJ2-3 and V is TRBV4-1, with 12 nucleotides matching TRBD2. The sequence was collected from a human donor in good health. Some clones in this sample may be carry-over from other donors' samples. Sequenced input: CD4+ T cells sorted from blood. The CDR3 region has the DNA TGCGCCAGCAGCCAAGAACGTCTAGCGGGAGGGGGCCCCACAGATACGCAGTATTTT. Translation: CASSQERLAGGGPTDTQYF.